This T cell receptor (beta chain) is from a study of blood T cell repertoires in COVID-19. Whole-study context: Donors in the United States, Italy and Spain gave samples during acute or convalescent COVID-19. T cells, B-cell-depleted T cells, or PBMCs supplied cDNA or gDNA.

Germline V lookup: CDR1 KGHSH, CDR2 LQKENI. V gave up 3 bases and J gave up 5 bases; unmatched junction bases: 15. The CDR3 is 17 amino acids. Under the authors' procedure: Reference gene primer amplification gave estimated nucleated cell counts. Produced via immunoSEQ multiplex PCR; TCRdb's table is partial and in-frame only. V and J calls and clone size are those listed in that table; D and trimming were worked out from the DNA. The sample carries fewer than 350,000 clones, around 86% recorded once. The clonotype comes from a woman aged 55-70 years with active or convalescent COVID-19. The V and J genes are TRBV18 and TRBJ2-5, with TRBD1 matching over 7 bases. Sequenced: peripheral blood. As DNA, the CDR3 is TGTGCCAGCTCACCCAGCACCGGGACAGTGAGTCCGGAGACCCAGTACTTC. Residues: CASSPSTGTVSPETQYF.